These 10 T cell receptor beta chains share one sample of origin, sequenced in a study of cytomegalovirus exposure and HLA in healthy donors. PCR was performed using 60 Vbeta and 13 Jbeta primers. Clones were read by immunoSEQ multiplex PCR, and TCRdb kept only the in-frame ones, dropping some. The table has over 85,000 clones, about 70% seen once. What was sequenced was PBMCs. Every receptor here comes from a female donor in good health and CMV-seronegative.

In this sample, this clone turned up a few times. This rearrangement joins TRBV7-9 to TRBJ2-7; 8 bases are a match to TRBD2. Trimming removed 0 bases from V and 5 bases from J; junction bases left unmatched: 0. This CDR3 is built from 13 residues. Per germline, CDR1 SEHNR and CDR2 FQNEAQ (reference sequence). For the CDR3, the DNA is TGTGCCAGCAGCTTAGCGGGACTAGACGAGCAGTACTTC. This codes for CASSLAGLDEQYF.

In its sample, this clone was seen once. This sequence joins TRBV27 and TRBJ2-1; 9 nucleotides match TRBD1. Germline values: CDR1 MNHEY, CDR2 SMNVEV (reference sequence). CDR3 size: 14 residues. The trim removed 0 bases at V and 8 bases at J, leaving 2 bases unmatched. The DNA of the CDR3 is TGTGCCAGCAGTTTATCGACAGGGGGTTATGAGCAGTTCTTC. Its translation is CASSLSTGGYEQFF.

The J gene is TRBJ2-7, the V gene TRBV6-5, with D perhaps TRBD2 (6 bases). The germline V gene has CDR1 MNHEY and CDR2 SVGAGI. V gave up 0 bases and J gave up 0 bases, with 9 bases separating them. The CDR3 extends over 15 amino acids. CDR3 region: CASSYSGGFSYEQYF. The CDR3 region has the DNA TGTGCCAGCAGTTACTCGGGGGGTTTCTCCTACGAGCAGTACTTC.

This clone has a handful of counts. The CDR3 here is CASSQGQAFLKAFF. CDR3 DNA: TGTGCCAGCAGCCAGGGACAGGCGTTCCTTAAAGCTTTCTTT. The V and J genes are TRBV7-2 and TRBJ1-1; 8 bases match TRBD1. The CDR3 runs 14 residues. V shed 5 bases and J 9 bases; nucleotides not matched to a gene: 11. From germline, CDR1 is SGHTA and CDR2 FQGNSA.

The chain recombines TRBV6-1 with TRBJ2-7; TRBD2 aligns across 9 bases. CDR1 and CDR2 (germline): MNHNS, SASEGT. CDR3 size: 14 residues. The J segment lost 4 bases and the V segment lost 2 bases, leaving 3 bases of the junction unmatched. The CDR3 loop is CASSELAGEYEQYF. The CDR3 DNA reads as TGTGCCAGCAGTGAATTAGCGGGAGAGTACGAGCAGTACTTC.

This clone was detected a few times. CDR3 nucleotide sequence: TGCGCCAGCAGCCTAGGACAGAATAATGAAAAACTGTTTTTT. The encoded protein is CASSLGQNNEKLFF. V is TRBV5-1 and J is TRBJ1-4; D is possibly TRBD1 (6 bases). CDR1 is SGHRS and CDR2 is YFSETQ in the germline V gene. This CDR3 comprises 14 residues. V was trimmed by 4 bases and J by 4 bases, leaving 11 bases between them.

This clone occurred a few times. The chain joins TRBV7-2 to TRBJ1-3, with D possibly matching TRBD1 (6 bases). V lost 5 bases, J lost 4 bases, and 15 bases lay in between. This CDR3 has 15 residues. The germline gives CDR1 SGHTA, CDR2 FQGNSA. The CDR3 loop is CASSRSGASGNTIYF. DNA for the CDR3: TGTGCCAGCAGCCGATCAGGGGCTTCAGGAAACACCATATATTTT.

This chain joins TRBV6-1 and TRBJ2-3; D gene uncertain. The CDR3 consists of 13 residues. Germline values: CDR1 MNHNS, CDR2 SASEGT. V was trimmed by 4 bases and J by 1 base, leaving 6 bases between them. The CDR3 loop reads CASSVRGTDTQYF. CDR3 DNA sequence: TGTGCCAGCAGTGTCCGAGGCACAGATACGCAGTATTTT.

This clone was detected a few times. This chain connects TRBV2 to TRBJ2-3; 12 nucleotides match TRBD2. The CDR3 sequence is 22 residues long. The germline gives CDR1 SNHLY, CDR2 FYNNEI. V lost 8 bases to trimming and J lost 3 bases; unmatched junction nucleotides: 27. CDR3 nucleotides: TGTGCCAGCGGAACAACAGGTAGGCGACTAGCGGGAGCCCCGAGGGGGACAGATACGCAGTATTTT. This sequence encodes CASGTTGRRLAGAPRGTDTQYF.

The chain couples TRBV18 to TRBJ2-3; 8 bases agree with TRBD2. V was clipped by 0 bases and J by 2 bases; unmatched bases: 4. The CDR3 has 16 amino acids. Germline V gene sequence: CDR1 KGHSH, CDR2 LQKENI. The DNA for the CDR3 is TGTGCCAGCTCACCACCGTTAGCGGGATACACAGATACGCAGTATTTT. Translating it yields CASSPPLAGYTDTQYF. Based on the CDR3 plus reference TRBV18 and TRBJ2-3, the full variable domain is NAGVMQNPRHLVRRRGQEARLRCSPMKGHSHVYWYRQLPEEGLKFMVYLQKENIIDESGMPKERFSAEFPKEGPSILRIQQVVRGDSAAYFCASSPPLAGYTDTQYFGPGTRLTVL.